Below, 25 T cell receptor beta chains from the same sample are listed, as sequenced in a study of blood T cell repertoires in COVID-19. Some clones are missing from TCRdb's copy, which holds only in-frame ones; the method was immunoSEQ multiplex PCR. This sample has 200,000 to 250,000 clones, with roughly four fifths found just once. The material sequenced was peripheral blood. These receptor sequences come from a woman between 50 and 59 years old with acute or convalescent COVID-19.

V usage is TRBV2 and J usage is TRBJ1-2; D is possibly TRBD1 (5 bases). CDR1 and CDR2 from the germline V gene are SNHLY and FYNNEI. The V end lost 6 bases, the J end lost 6 bases, and 11 bases lay between the germline ends. The CDR3 has 12 amino acids. The CDR3 bases are TGTGCCAGCAGCGACAGTGGGGATGGCTACACCTTC. Protein product: CASSDSGDGYTF. Variable domain in full (rest from reference TRBV2 and TRBJ1-2): EPEVTQTPSHQVTQMGQEVILRCVPISNHLYFYWYRQILGQKVEFLVSFYNNEISEKSEIFDDQFSVERPDGSNFTLKIRSTKLEDSAMYFCASSDSGDGYTFGSGTRLTVV.

The V call is TRBV4-1, the J call TRBJ2-1; 10 nucleotides match TRBD2. The CDR3 is 15 residues long. V was pared by 0 bases and J by 8 bases, with 4 bases of the junction left unmatched. Germline V CDR1 and CDR2: MGHRA, YSYEKL. As DNA, the CDR3 is TGCGCCAGCAGCCAAGATGCCCTAGCGGGAGATGAGCAGTTCTTC. Amino acids: CASSQDALAGDEQFF.

This clone was observed many times. This rearrangement joins TRBV6-5 to TRBJ2-7, with D perhaps TRBD1 (6 bases). The germline V gene has CDR1 MNHEY and CDR2 SVGAGI. This CDR3 has 13 residues. Trimming stripped 10 bases from V and 4 bases from J, with 17 bases between. Here the CDR3 DNA reads TGTGCCATCCGGGACACGGAGCGGTACGAGCAGTACTTC. Translating gives CAIRDTERYEQYF.

The chain employs TRBV5-1 and TRBJ1-6; D not certain. Trimming shortened V by 0 bases and J by 6 bases, and 10 bases separated the two germline ends. The CDR3 has 15 residues. Germline assignment: CDR1 SGHRS and CDR2 YFSETQ. The CDR3 sequence is CASSLDSVINSPLHF. CDR3 coding DNA: TGCGCCAGCAGCTTGGATTCAGTGATTAATTCACCCCTCCACTTT.

This clone appeared a single time. The chain recombines TRBV7-2 with TRBJ2-1; TRBD2 is a possible D gene (6 bases). Trimming took 3 bases from V and 4 from J, leaving 19 bases between them. Germline lookup yields CDR1 SGHTA and CDR2 FQGNSA. This CDR3 comprises 17 residues. The CDR3 DNA reads TGTGCCAGCAGCTTTGACGGCGGGGTTCTGTTTTACAATGAGCAGTTCTTC. It codes for CASSFDGGVLFYNEQFF.

V usage is TRBV6-5 and J usage is TRBJ2-5; a weak D match, TRBD1 (6 bases). Trimming shortened V by 7 bases and J by 5 bases, and 8 bases separated the two germline ends. The CDR3 runs 11 residues. Germline CDR1 reads MNHEY; CDR2 reads SVGAGI. CDR3 loop: CASKRGETQYF. The CDR3 region has the DNA TGTGCCAGCAAAAGGGGGGAGACCCAGTACTTC.

DNA for the CDR3: TGTGCCTGGAGTGAGGACAGAATGAACACTGAAGCTTTCTTT. Translated, it gives CAWSEDRMNTEAFF. The rearrangement uses TRBV30 and TRBJ1-1, with D maybe TRBD1 (6 bases). Per the germline V gene, CDR1 is GTSNPN and CDR2 is SVGIG (reference sequence). Trimming removed 1 base at V and 0 bases at J, with 9 bases between. This CDR3 has 14 amino acids.

This chain uses TRBV19 with TRBJ2-1; D remains ambiguous. The V and J ends lost 2 bases and 4 bases respectively, with 9 bases between them. Germline V gene data show CDR1 as LNHDA and CDR2 as SQIVND (reference sequence). This CDR3 is built from 14 residues. The CDR3 region has the DNA TGTGCCAGTAGTATAAAGGCAGCGTACAATGAGCAGTTCTTC. It specifies CASSIKAAYNEQFF.

V and J are TRBV19 and TRBJ1-1; 7 nucleotides align to TRBD1. This CDR3 region has 14 residues. Trimming at V came to 4 bases and at J to 1 base, leaving 3 bases not matched to a gene. The V gene's germline CDR1 is LNHDA and CDR2 SQIVND (reference sequence). CDR3: CASSRDSANTEAFF. The CDR3 DNA reads as TGTGCCAGTAGTAGGGACAGCGCGAACACTGAAGCTTTCTTT. The variable domain in full, with the rest retrieved from reference TRBV19 and TRBJ1-1, is DGGITQSPKYLFRKEGQNVTLSCEQNLNHDAMYWYRQDPGQGLRLIYYSQIVNDFQKGDIAEGYSVSREKKESFPLTVTSAQKNPTAFYLCASSRDSANTEAFFGQGTRLTVV.

This chain uses TRBV11-2 with TRBJ2-1, with TRBD2 matching 7 bases. CDR3 length equals 15 residues. Germline V gene data show CDR1 as SGHAT and CDR2 as FQNNGV. The V and J ends lost 5 bases and 0 bases, in that order; junction bases with no gene match: 4. The CDR3 bases are TGTGCCAGCAGCCGGGCGGGAGCCTCCTACAATGAGCAGTTCTTC. Translation gives CASSRAGASYNEQFF. Full variable domain (outside the CDR3, taken from reference TRBV11-2 and TRBJ2-1): EAGVAQSPRYKIIEKRQSVAFWCNPISGHATLYWYQQILGQGPKLLIQFQNNGVVDDSQLPKDRFSAERLKGVDSTLKIQPAKLEDSAVYLCASSRAGASYNEQFFGPGTRLTVL.

The V gene is TRBV14, the J gene TRBJ2-2; no firm D call. This CDR3 comprises 13 residues. Per the germline V gene, CDR1 is SGHDN and CDR2 is FVKESK. V shed 1 base and J shed 4 bases, with 4 bases lying between them. CDR3 coding DNA: TGTGCCAGCAGCCAAGTCTTCACCGGGGAGCTGTTTTTT. Translation: CASSQVFTGELFF.

This clone was counted once. The chain joins TRBV19 to TRBJ1-3; 10 positions match TRBD1. Germline V lookup: CDR1 LNHDA, CDR2 SQIVND (reference sequence). The CDR3 spans 15 residues. V was pared by 6 bases and J by 3 bases, with 5 bases of the junction left unmatched. The CDR3 sequence is CASRPDRGLGNTIYF. The CDR3 DNA reads as TGTGCCAGTAGACCCGACAGGGGGCTTGGAAACACCATATATTTT. Based on the CDR3 plus reference TRBV19 and TRBJ1-3, the full variable domain is DGGITQSPKYLFRKEGQNVTLSCEQNLNHDAMYWYRQDPGQGLRLIYYSQIVNDFQKGDIAEGYSVSREKKESFPLTVTSAQKNPTAFYLCASRPDRGLGNTIYFGEGSWLTVV.

This chain connects TRBV5-4 to TRBJ2-1; 7 nucleotides align to TRBD2. Trimming removed 0 bases from V and 5 bases from J; junction bases left unmatched: 5. The CDR3 extends over 15 amino acids. Germline-derived CDR1 and CDR2 are SGHNT and YYREEE (reference sequence). The CDR3 nucleotides read TGTGCCAGCAGCTTGGATCAGGGAGGGCACAATGAGCAGTTCTTC. This sequence encodes CASSLDQGGHNEQFF.

This chain links TRBV10-1 with TRBJ2-7; 10 bases are a match to TRBD1. Germline V gene sequence: CDR1 WNHNN, CDR2 SYGVQD (reference sequence). CDR3 length equals 15 residues. The trim removed 2 bases at V and 4 bases at J, leaving 5 bases unmatched. This CDR3 is CASSEGQGVRYEQYF. The CDR3 region has the DNA TGCGCCAGCAGTGAGGGACAGGGGGTGCGGTACGAGCAGTACTTC.

Details on this clone: The same CDR3 can be traced to other DNA sequences in this sample. The chain joins TRBV2 to TRBJ1-1; D may be TRBD1 (5 bases). This CDR3 spans 13 amino acids. Germline loops: CDR1 SNHLY, CDR2 FYNNEI. With 4 bases removed from V and 1 base from J, the gap between germline ends came to 7 bases. The CDR3 region is CASSAGGNTEAFF. In nucleotides, the CDR3 is TGTGCCAGCAGTGCGGGGGGGAACACTGAAGCTTTCTTT.

A word on this clone: The sample contains more than one DNA sequence encoding this CDR3. The chain recombines TRBV6-5 with TRBJ1-5; 9 bases agree with TRBD1. CDR3 length: 15 amino acids. Trimming at V came to 5 bases and at J to 2 bases, leaving 4 bases not matched to a gene. The germline V gene has CDR1 MNHEY and CDR2 SVGAGI. The CDR3 is CASSTGQGGNQPQHF. The CDR3 DNA reads TGTGCCAGCAGTACGGGACAGGGCGGCAATCAGCCCCAGCATTTT.

V and J are TRBV2 and TRBJ2-3, with D possibly TRBD2 on 7 matching bases. CDR1 is SNHLY, CDR2 FYNNEI, per germline. The CDR3 is made up of 13 amino acids. Between the trimmed V and J ends, which lost 9 bases and 5 bases, there was a span of 15 bases. Here the CDR3 DNA reads TGTGCCAGGAACGCGGGGGCCTTAGATACGCAGTATTTT. This sequence encodes CARNAGALDTQYF. The entire variable domain, with the rest obtained from reference TRBV2 and TRBJ2-3, is as follows: EPEVTQTPSHQVTQMGQEVILRCVPISNHLYFYWYRQILGQKVEFLVSFYNNEISEKSEIFDDQFSVERPDGSNFTLKIRSTKLEDSAMYFCARNAGALDTQYFGPGTRLTVL.

J is TRBJ1-6 and V is TRBV30; TRBD1 aligns across 8 bases. The CDR3 consists of 14 residues. J was trimmed by 8 bases and V by 2 bases; bases with no gene match: 5. CDR1 and CDR2 (germline): GTSNPN, SVGIG (reference sequence). CDR3: CAWSPSQGDSPLHF. The CDR3 DNA reads as TGTGCCTGGAGTCCTTCACAGGGGGATTCACCCCTCCACTTT.

The genes are TRBV28 and TRBJ1-1; D may be TRBD1 (6 bases). Germline V CDR1 and CDR2: MDHEN, SYDVKM. V was cut by 5 bases and J by 4 bases, with 14 bases left in between. The CDR3 has 14 residues. The CDR3 protein is CASSITGWGTEAFF. In DNA, the CDR3 is TGTGCCAGCAGTATTACAGGGTGGGGCACTGAAGCTTTCTTT.

This chain links TRBV4-2 with TRBJ2-2; 8 nucleotides line up with TRBD2. CDR3 length: 15 amino acids. Germline values: CDR1 LGHNA, CDR2 YNFKEQ. J was trimmed by 2 bases and V by 4 bases; bases with no gene match: 3. The CDR3 is CASSRTSSNTGELFF. The DNA for the CDR3 is TGTGCCAGCAGCCGGACTAGCTCCAACACCGGGGAGCTGTTTTTT.

This chain links TRBV19 with TRBJ1-5; weak D call: TRBD1 (5 bases). Deletions cut 3 bases from V and 2 bases from J, with 5 bases between. The CDR3 is 13 residues long. Germline CDR1 reads LNHDA; CDR2 reads SQIVND (reference sequence). The CDR3 nucleotides read TGTGCCAGTAGTATGACAGGCAATCAGCCCCAGCATTTT. This codes for CASSMTGNQPQHF.

The rearrangement uses TRBV4-2 and TRBJ1-6; TRBD1 matches at 7 bases. The CDR3 is 17 residues long. Trimming at V came to 0 bases and at J to 9 bases, leaving 11 bases not matched to a gene. The germline CDR1 and CDR2 sequences are LGHNA and YNFKEQ. The CDR3 DNA follows: TGTGCCAGCAGCCAAGATTTTACCGGGACAGCATTTTCACCCCTCCACTTT. Protein product: CASSQDFTGTAFSPLHF.

The rearrangement joins TRBV7-9 to TRBJ1-1; D is uncertain. CDR1 and CDR2 (germline): SEHNR, FQNEAQ (reference sequence). The germline V and J ends were trimmed by 4 bases and 1 base, with 7 bases remaining between them. The CDR3 covers 13 residues. The CDR3 reads CASSSSENTEAFF. CDR3 nucleotide sequence: TGTGCCAGCAGCTCCTCAGAGAACACTGAAGCTTTCTTT.

DNA for the CDR3: TGTGCCAGCAGCCAGGTGGCAACAGGGGGCGAAAAACTGTTTTTT. It codes for CASSQVATGGEKLFF. The chain is built from TRBV4-2 and TRBJ1-4, with 9 positions matching TRBD1. Looked up from germline, CDR1 is LGHNA and CDR2 is YNFKEQ. The ends lost 3 bases at V and 8 bases at J; junction bases unmatched: 7. CDR3 length: 15 amino acids.

The chain joins TRBV5-1 to TRBJ2-1; 11 bases are a match to TRBD2. The CDR3 is 16 amino acids. Germline assignment: CDR1 SGHRS and CDR2 YFSETQ. V was pared by 4 bases and J by 7 bases, with 10 bases of the junction left unmatched. DNA of the CDR3: TGCGCCAGCAGCCCGAATAGCGGGGGGGCGGGTAATGAGCAGTTCTTC. This codes for CASSPNSGGAGNEQFF.